Below, 7 T cell receptor beta chains from the same sample are listed, as sequenced in a study of T cell responses to AZD1222 COVID-19 vaccine. The method was immunoSEQ multiplex PCR; TCRdb's version includes in-frame clones alone and lacks a portion of them. The table lists 65,000 to 70,000 clones, 83% of them singletons. The specimen comprised peripheral blood, sampled 28 days after the second AZD1222 dose. These receptors were obtained from an adult who received the AZD1222 COVID-19 vaccine.

This clone was seen just once. J is TRBJ1-6 and V is TRBV9; D call uncertain. The length of the CDR3 is 15 residues. Germline values: CDR1 SGDLS, CDR2 YYNGEE. Trimming took 0 bases from V and 7 from J, leaving 11 bases between them. CDR3: CASSVGIRLNSPLHF. In nucleotides, the CDR3 is TGTGCCAGCAGCGTAGGCATCAGATTAAATTCACCCCTCCACTTT.

In this sample, this clone turned up a few times. The chain links TRBV11-3 to TRBJ2-7, with TRBD2 matching 9 bases. The V segment lost 5 bases and the J segment 6 bases; nucleotides outside the gene matches: 8. Germline CDR1 is SGHNT and CDR2 is YENEEA. This CDR3 comprises 14 residues. The DNA for the CDR3 is TGTGCCAGCAGCCGCGGGGGGGCCGTCGCCGAGCAGTACTTC. Translated: CASSRGGAVAEQYF.

The chain carries TRBV30 and TRBJ1-6, with D hard to call. V lost 0 bases and J lost 10, with 10 bases in between. The germline gives CDR1 GTSNPN, CDR2 SVGIG (reference sequence). This CDR3 spans 13 amino acids. The CDR3 DNA is TGTGCCTGGAGTGTGCCGGGGTTCTCACCCCTCCACTTT. Protein sequence: CAWSVPGFSPLHF.

This chain links TRBV28 with TRBJ1-2; D not resolved. V lost 8 bases and J lost 0, with 7 bases in between. CDR3 length: 12 residues. CDR1 MDHEN and CDR2 SYDVKM come from the germline V gene. CDR3 bases: TGTGCCAGCTTAAGGTCTAACTATGGCTACACCTTC. Its translation: CASLRSNYGYTF.

On this clone itself: A junction boundary mismatches the germline segment, possibly from a read error. This chain connects TRBV10-2 to TRBJ1-1; perhaps TRBD1 as D (5 bases). The germline gives CDR1 WSHSY, CDR2 SAAADI. The CDR3 runs to 13 residues. This chain's CDR3 is CARSRQGDTEAFF. The DNA for the CDR3 is TGCGCCCGCAGTCGGCAGGGTGATACTGAAGCTTTCTTT.

The chain carries TRBV27 and TRBJ2-1; no reliable D call. V gave up 5 bases and J gave up 2 bases, with 13 bases separating them. There are 15 residues in the CDR3. Germline V gives CDR1 MNHEY, CDR2 SMNVEV (reference sequence). The CDR3 spells CASSRLGRTYNEQFF. The CDR3 nucleotides are TGTGCCAGCAGTCGTCTAGGGCGAACCTACAATGAGCAGTTCTTC.

V usage is TRBV3-1 (or the pseudogene TRBV3-2) and J usage is TRBJ1-4; D remains ambiguous. The ends were cut back, 0 bases at V and 0 bases at J, with 5 bases in the middle. The germline V gene encodes CDR1 LGHDT and CDR2 YNNKEL (reference sequence). The CDR3 runs to 15 residues. The CDR3 bases are TGTGCCAGCAGCCAAGATGCAGCAACTAATGAAAAACTGTTTTTT. Translated: CASSQDAATNEKLFF.